This T cell receptor (beta chain) is from a study of control samples from healthy donors and cancer patients. The CDR3 loop spans 13 amino acids. The ends were cut back, 6 bases at V and 8 bases at J, with 13 bases in the middle. CDR1 MNHEY and CDR2 SMNVEV come from the germline V gene (reference sequence). The table came from immunoSEQ multiplex PCR; TCRdb's copy has only in-frame clones and leaves some out. This sample has approximately 110,000 clones; around 89% occur once, and the top ten carry approximately 18%. Sequenced: blood. J is TRBJ1-4 and V is TRBV27; perhaps TRBD1 as D (5 bases). This TCR came from a woman in her fifties or sixties in good health. CDR3 sequence reads: CASSRQYPEKLFF. As DNA, the CDR3 is TGTGCCAGCAGCAGACAGTATCCCGAAAAACTGTTTTTT. Supplemented by reference TRBV27 and TRBJ1-4, the full variable domain reads EAQVTQNPRYLITVTGKKLTVTCSQNMNHEYMSWYRQDPGLGLRQIYYSMNVEVTDKGDVPEGYKVSRKEKRNFPLILESPSPNQTSLYFCASSRQYPEKLFFGSGTQLSVL.